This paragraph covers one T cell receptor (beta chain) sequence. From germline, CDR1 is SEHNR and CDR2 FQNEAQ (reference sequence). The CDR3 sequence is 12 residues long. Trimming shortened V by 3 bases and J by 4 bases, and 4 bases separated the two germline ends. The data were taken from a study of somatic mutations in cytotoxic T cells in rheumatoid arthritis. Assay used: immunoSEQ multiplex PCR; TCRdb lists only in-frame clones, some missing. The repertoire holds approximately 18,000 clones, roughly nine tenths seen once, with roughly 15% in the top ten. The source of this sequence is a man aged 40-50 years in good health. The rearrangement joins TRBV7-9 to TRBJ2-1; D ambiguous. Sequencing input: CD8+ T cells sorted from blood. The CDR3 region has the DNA TGTGCCAGCAGCTTGGGGTACAATGAGCAGTTCTTC. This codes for CASSLGYNEQFF.